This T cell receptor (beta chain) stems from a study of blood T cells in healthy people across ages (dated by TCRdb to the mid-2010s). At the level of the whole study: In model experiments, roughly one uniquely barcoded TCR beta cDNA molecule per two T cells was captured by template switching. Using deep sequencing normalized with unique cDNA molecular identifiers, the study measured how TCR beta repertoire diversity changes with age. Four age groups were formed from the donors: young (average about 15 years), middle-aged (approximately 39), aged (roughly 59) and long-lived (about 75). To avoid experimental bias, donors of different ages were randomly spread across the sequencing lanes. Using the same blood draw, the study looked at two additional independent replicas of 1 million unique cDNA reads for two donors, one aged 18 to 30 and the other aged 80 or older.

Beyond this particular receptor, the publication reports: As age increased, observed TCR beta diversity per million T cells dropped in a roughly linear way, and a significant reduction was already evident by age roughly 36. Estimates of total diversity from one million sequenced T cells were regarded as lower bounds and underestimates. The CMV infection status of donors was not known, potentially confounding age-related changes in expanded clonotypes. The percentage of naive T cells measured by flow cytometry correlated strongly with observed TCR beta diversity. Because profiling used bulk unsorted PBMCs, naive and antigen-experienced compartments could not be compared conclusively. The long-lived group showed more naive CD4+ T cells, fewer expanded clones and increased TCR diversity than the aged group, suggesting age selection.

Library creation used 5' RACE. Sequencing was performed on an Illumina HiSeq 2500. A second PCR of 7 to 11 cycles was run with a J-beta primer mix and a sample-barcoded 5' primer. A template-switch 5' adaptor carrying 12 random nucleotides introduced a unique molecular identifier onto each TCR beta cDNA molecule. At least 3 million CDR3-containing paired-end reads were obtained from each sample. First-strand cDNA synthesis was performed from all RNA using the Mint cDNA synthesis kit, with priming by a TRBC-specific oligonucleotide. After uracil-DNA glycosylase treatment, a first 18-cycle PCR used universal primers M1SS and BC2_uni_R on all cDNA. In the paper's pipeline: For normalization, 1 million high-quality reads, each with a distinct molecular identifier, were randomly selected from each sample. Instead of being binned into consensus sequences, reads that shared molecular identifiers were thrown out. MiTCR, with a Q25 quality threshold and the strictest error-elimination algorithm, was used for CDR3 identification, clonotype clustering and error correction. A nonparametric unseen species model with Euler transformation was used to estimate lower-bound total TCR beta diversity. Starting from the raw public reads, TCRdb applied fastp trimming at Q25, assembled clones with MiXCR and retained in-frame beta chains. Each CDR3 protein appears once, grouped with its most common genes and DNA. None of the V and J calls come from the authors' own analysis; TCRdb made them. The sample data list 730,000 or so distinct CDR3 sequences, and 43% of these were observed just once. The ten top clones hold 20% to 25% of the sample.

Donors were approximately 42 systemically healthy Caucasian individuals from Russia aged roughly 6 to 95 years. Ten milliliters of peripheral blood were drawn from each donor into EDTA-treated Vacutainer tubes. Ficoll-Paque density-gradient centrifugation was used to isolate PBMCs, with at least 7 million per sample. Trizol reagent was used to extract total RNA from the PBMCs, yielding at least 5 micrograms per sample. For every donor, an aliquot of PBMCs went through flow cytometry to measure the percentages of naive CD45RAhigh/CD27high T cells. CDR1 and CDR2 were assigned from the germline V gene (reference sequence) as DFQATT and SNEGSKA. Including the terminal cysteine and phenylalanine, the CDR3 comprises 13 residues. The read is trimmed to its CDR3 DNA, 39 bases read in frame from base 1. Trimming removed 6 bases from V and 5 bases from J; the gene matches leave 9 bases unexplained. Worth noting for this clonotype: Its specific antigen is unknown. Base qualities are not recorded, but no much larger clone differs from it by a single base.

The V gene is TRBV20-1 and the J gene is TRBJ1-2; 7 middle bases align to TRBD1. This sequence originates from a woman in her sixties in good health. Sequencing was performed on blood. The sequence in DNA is TGCAGTGCGCCGGGACAGACATTATATGGCTACACCTTC. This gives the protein CSAPGQTLYGYTF.